These 21 T cell receptor beta chains share one sample of origin, sequenced in a study of early T cells in non-severe SARS-CoV-2 infection. TCRdb passed the 5' RACE reads through MiXCR, listing each CDR3 protein once. Of tens of thousands of distinct CDR3 sequences listed, approximately 6.1% are singletons. Sequences were obtained from whole blood. The receptors originated from an adult who was a healthcare worker with PCR-confirmed SARS-CoV-2 infection or an uninfected control (not recorded which).

This clonotype was detected ten times or more. The chain joins TRBV12-3 or TRBV12-4 to TRBJ2-2; TRBD2 might be the D (5 bases). The CDR3 sequence is 15 residues long. Trimming removed 4 bases at V and 5 bases at J, with 14 bases between. CDR3 region: CASSYIGSRTGELFF. In DNA form, the CDR3 reads TGTGCCAGCAGTTATATAGGGAGTCGAACCGGGGAGCTGTTTTTT.

By its share, this clonotype is medium-sized (0.01 to 0.1%). The chain couples TRBV20-1 to TRBJ2-1, with 8 bases lining up with TRBD2. The CDR3 totals 16 residues. Germline V CDR1 and CDR2: DFQATT, SNEGSKA (reference sequence). Trimming removed 0 bases from V and 7 bases from J; junction bases left unmatched: 11. In DNA form, the CDR3 reads TGCAGTGCTAGAGATGGGGAAGCGGGAGATTCTAATGAGCAGTTCTTC. It encodes CSARDGEAGDSNEQFF.

This clonotype has at least ten counts. This sequence joins TRBV29-1 and TRBJ2-1; D call uncertain. Germline CDR1 is SQVTM and CDR2 is ANQGSEA. V gave up 5 bases and J gave up 0 bases, with 8 bases separating them. The length of the CDR3 is 13 residues. The DNA for the CDR3 is TGCAGCGTTTCTGTACCCTCCTACAATGAGCAGTTCTTC. Amino acid sequence: CSVSVPSYNEQFF.

This clonotype was seen more than once but under ten times. The V gene is TRBV24-1, the J gene TRBJ1-2; D is ambiguous. The CDR3 covers 14 residues. Trimming took 3 bases from V and 2 from J, leaving 9 bases between them. The germline gives CDR1 KGHDR, CDR2 SFDVKD. The CDR3 DNA sequence: TGTGCCACCAGTGATCGGGCCAACAACTATGGCTACACCTTC. This gives the protein CATSDRANNYGYTF.

Ten or more counts support this clonotype. The chain links TRBV6-4 to TRBJ2-6, with D possibly matching TRBD1 (6 bases). Germline lookup yields CDR1 MRHNA and CDR2 SNTAGT. Trimming pared 0 bases from V and 0 bases from J, leaving 6 bases between. The CDR3 runs 16 residues. The CDR3, as DNA: TGTGCCAGCAGTGACTCGGACAGCTCTGGGGCCAACGTCCTGACTTTC. This sequence encodes CASSDSDSSGANVLTF.

Ten or more counts support this clonotype. The gene calls are TRBV28 and TRBJ2-7, with 9 nucleotides matching TRBD2. Germline CDR1 and CDR2: MDHEN and SYDVKM. CDR3 length equals 15 residues. J was trimmed by 0 bases and V by 4 bases; bases with no gene match: 4. CDR3 protein: CASSSLAGSSYEQYF. For the CDR3, the DNA is TGTGCCAGCAGTTCCCTAGCGGGAAGCTCCTACGAGCAGTACTTC.

This rearrangement joins TRBV4-2 to TRBJ2-3, with D hard to call. Germline V gene lookup returns CDR1 LGHNA and CDR2 YNFKEQ. V was cut by 0 bases and J by 2 bases, with 9 bases left in between. This CDR3 contains 15 residues. CDR3 loop: CASSQESLPTDTQYF. The CDR3 DNA is TGTGCCAGCAGCCAAGAAAGTCTACCCACAGATACGCAGTATTTT.

The sample holds a few counts of this clonotype. V usage is TRBV20-1 and J usage is TRBJ1-3; D unclear. The V gene lost 5 bases and the J gene lost 2 bases, with 13 bases spanning the gap. The CDR3 length is 14 residues. Germline V gene data show CDR1 as DFQATT and CDR2 as SNEGSKA (reference sequence). The CDR3 bases are TGCAGTGCTTTCCGACGAGAAGCTGGAAACACCATATATTTT. Translated: CSAFRREAGNTIYF.

Ten or more counts support this clonotype. The chain uses TRBV5-1 and TRBJ1-1, with a possible D match to TRBD1 (5 bases). Trimming pared 1 base from V and 1 base from J, leaving 11 bases between. This CDR3 region has 15 residues. The germline V gene encodes CDR1 SGHRS and CDR2 YFSETQ. CDR3 amino acids: CASSLYPGRNTEAFF. The CDR3 DNA is TGCGCCAGCAGCTTGTATCCGGGGCGGAACACTGAAGCTTTCTTT.

This clonotype was seen ten or more times. The chain employs TRBV7-2 and TRBJ2-5; 8 positions agree with TRBD1. Germline trimming cut 5 bases from V and 7 bases from J; bases unmatched to any gene: 6. This CDR3 is built from 13 residues. Germline V gives CDR1 SGHTA, CDR2 FQGNSA. The CDR3 sequence is CASSPGQDGTQYF. The CDR3 coding sequence is TGTGCCAGCAGCCCGGGACAGGACGGGACCCAGTACTTC.

Points on this clonotype: Sequence at one end of the junction differs from germline and may be a read error. The CDR3 region has the DNA TGTGCTAGCACCCGCGGACTAGCGGGCACCGGGGAGCTGTTTTTT. As protein: CASTRGLAGTGELFF. The chain couples TRBV7-7 to TRBJ2-2; 11 nucleotides agree with TRBD2. The CDR3 has 15 amino acids. Germline V gene sequence: CDR1 SSHAT, CDR2 FNYEAQ (reference sequence).

This clonotype was picked up many times. The chain is built from TRBV19 and TRBJ2-3; D remains unclear. The CDR3 consists of 15 residues. Between the trimmed V and J ends, which lost 7 bases and 0 bases, there was a span of 14 bases. Germline loops: CDR1 LNHDA, CDR2 SQIVND (reference sequence). In nucleotides, the CDR3 is TGTGCCAGTACCAGCTCAATTTCTAGCACAGATACGCAGTATTTT. Its translation is CASTSSISSTDTQYF. Complete variable domain (other parts from reference TRBV19 and TRBJ2-3): DGGITQSPKYLFRKEGQNVTLSCEQNLNHDAMYWYRQDPGQGLRLIYYSQIVNDFQKGDIAEGYSVSREKKESFPLTVTSAQKNPTAFYLCASTSSISSTDTQYFGPGTRLTVL.

The chain combines TRBV7-9 with TRBJ2-7; TRBD2 aligns across 16 bases. This CDR3 has 18 residues. Germline V gene sequence: CDR1 SEHNR, CDR2 FQNEAQ (reference sequence). Trimming took 2 bases from V and 3 from J; bases not matched to a gene: 7. Here the CDR3 reads CASSLWGLAGGPFYEQYF. CDR3 in DNA: TGTGCCAGCAGCTTATGGGGACTAGCGGGAGGGCCATTCTACGAGCAGTACTTC.

Concerning this clonotype: A read error may be the cause here, since a much bigger clone is one base away. V is TRBV20-1 and J is TRBJ1-5; a weak D match, TRBD1 (5 bases). This CDR3 is 13 amino acids long. Looked up from germline, CDR1 is DFQATT and CDR2 is SNEGSKA (reference sequence). This CDR3 is CRARDFSNQPQHF. CDR3 sequence (DNA): TGCAGAGCTAGGGACTTTAGCAATCAGCCCCAGCATTTT.

This clonotype was counted at least ten times. The CDR3 here is CASSFGGRTGELFF. The CDR3 coding sequence is TGTGCCAGCAGCTTTGGGGGACGGACCGGGGAGCTGTTTTTT. The rearrangement uses TRBV7-9 and TRBJ2-2; the D gene could be TRBD1 or TRBD2 (5 bases each). Germline CDR1 is SEHNR and CDR2 is FQNEAQ (reference sequence). CDR3 length equals 14 residues. Trimming left V 3 bases short and J 5 bases short, with 10 bases between.

The table lists this clonotype with many counts. This rearrangement joins TRBV20-1 to TRBJ2-3, with D perhaps matching TRBD2 (6 bases). CDR3 size: 12 residues. Germline CDR1 is DFQATT and CDR2 is SNEGSKA (reference sequence). V was cut by 4 bases and J by 4 bases, with 9 bases left in between. The CDR3 coding sequence is TGCAGTGCTATGTCGGGGGCAGATACGCAGTATTTT. Amino acid sequence: CSAMSGADTQYF.

This clonotype was picked up many times. The genes are TRBV6-5 and TRBJ1-1, with D uncertain. CDR1 and CDR2 (germline): MNHEY, SVGAGI. Trimming shortened V by 2 bases and J by 1 base, and 5 bases separated the two germline ends. The CDR3 has 13 amino acids. The CDR3 DNA reads as TGTGCCAGCAGTTACGCTGAGAACACTGAAGCTTTCTTT. Its translation: CASSYAENTEAFF.

This clonotype was counted at least ten times. This chain links TRBV19 with TRBJ2-6; perhaps TRBD2 as D (6 bases). Germline V gene data show CDR1 as LNHDA and CDR2 as SQIVND (reference sequence). Trimming shortened V by 4 bases and J by 3 bases, and 13 bases separated the two germline ends. The CDR3 loop spans 16 amino acids. The CDR3 reads CASSTPGGFGANVLTF. Here the CDR3 DNA reads TGTGCCAGTAGTACCCCTGGGGGGTTTGGGGCCAACGTCCTGACTTTC.

This clonotype has ten or more counts. This rearrangement joins TRBV5-1 to TRBJ2-7; 11 nucleotides line up with TRBD2. This CDR3 has 15 amino acids. CDR1 and CDR2 from the germline V gene are SGHRS and YFSETQ. The ends lost 2 bases at V and 6 bases at J; junction bases unmatched: 7. The CDR3: CASSLLAGEAREQYF. The CDR3 region has the DNA TGCGCCAGCAGCTTACTAGCGGGAGAGGCGCGCGAGCAGTACTTC.

The table lists this clonotype with many counts. V is TRBV10-2 and J is TRBJ1-5; D is unresolved. Germline CDR1 WSHSY, CDR2 SAAADI. CDR3 length equals 15 residues. V was trimmed by 0 bases and J by 5 bases, leaving 11 bases between them. This CDR3 reads CASSESGWEYQPQHF. As DNA, the CDR3 is TGCGCCAGCAGTGAGTCCGGGTGGGAGTATCAGCCCCAGCATTTT.

This clonotype was recorded at least ten times. CDR3 in DNA: TGTGCCAGCTCACCATCTGGGCAGATTAGCAATCAGCCCCAGCATTTT. Translation: CASSPSGQISNQPQHF. The chain combines TRBV18 with TRBJ1-5, with D uncertain. This CDR3 contains 16 residues. Trimming removed 2 bases from V and 0 bases from J, with 11 bases in between. Germline-derived CDR1 and CDR2 are KGHSH and LQKENI.